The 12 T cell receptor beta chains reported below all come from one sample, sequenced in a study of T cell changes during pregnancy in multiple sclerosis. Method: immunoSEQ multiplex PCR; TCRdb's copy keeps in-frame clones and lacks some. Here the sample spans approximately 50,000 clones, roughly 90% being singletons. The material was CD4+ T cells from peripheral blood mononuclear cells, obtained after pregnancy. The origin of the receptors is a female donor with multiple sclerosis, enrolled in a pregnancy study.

The CDR3 sequence: CASSLVAARGGETQYF. The CDR3 bases are TGCGCCAGCAGCTTGGTGGCCGCCAGGGGAGGGGAGACCCAGTACTTC. The chain couples TRBV5-1 to TRBJ2-5, with a weak D call TRBD2 (7 bases). Trimming left V 0 bases short and J 5 bases short, with 17 bases between. CDR1 and CDR2 from the germline V gene are SGHRS and YFSETQ. This CDR3 contains 16 residues. The variable domain in full, with the rest retrieved from reference TRBV5-1 and TRBJ2-5, is KAGVTQTPRYLIKTRGQQVTLSCSPISGHRSVSWYQQTPGQGLQFLFEYFSETQRNKGNFPGRFSGRQFSNSRSEMNVSTLELGDSALYLCASSLVAARGGETQYFGPGTRLLVL.

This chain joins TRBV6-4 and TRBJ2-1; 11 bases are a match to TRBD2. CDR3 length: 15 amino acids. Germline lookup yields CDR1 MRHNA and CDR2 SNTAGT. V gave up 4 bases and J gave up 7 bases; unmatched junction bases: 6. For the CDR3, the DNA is TGTGCCAGCAGTGTATCTAGCGGGAGGTCTAATGAGCAGTTCTTC. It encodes CASSVSSGRSNEQFF.

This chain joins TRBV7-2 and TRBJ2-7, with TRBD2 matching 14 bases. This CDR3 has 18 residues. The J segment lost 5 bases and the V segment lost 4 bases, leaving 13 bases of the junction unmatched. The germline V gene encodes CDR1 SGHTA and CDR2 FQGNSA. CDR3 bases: TGTGCCAGCAGCTCGACCTCGGGGACTAGCGGGAGAGTCCACGAGCAGTACTTC. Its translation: CASSSTSGTSGRVHEQYF.

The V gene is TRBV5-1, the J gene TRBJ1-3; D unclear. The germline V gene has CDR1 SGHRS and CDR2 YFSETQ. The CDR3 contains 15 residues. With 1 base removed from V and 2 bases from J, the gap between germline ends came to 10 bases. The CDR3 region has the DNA TGCGCCAGCAGCTTGAGTCCAGAAGCTGGAAACACCATATATTTT. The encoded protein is CASSLSPEAGNTIYF.

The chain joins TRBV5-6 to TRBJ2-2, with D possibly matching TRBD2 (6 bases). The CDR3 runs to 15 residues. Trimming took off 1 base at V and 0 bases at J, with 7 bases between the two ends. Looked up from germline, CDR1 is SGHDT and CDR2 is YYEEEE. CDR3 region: CASSLWGANTGELFF. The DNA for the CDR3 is TGTGCCAGCAGCTTGTGGGGGGCGAACACCGGGGAGCTGTTTTTT.

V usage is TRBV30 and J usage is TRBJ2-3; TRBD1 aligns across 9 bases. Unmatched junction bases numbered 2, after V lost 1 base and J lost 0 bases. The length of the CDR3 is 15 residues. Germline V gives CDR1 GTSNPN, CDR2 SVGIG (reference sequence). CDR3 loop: CAWSAGTGSTDTQYF. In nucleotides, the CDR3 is TGTGCCTGGAGTGCCGGGACAGGGAGCACAGATACGCAGTATTTT.

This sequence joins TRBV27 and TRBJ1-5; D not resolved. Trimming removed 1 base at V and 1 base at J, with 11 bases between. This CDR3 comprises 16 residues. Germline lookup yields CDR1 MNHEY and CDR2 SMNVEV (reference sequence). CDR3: CASSLWGGKSNQPQHF. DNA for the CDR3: TGTGCCAGCAGTTTATGGGGAGGGAAGAGCAATCAGCCCCAGCATTTT.

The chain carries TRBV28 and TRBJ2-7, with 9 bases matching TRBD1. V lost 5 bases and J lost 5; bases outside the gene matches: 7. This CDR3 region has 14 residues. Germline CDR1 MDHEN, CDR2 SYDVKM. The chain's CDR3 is CASSPGTGIHEQYF. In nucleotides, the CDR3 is TGTGCCAGCAGTCCCGGGACAGGGATCCACGAGCAGTACTTC.

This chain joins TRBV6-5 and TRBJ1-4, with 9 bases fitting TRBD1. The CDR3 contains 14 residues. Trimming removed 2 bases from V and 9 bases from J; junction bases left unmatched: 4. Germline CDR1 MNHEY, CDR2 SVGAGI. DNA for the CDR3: TGTGCCAGCAGTTACGAGGGACAGGGTAAAAAACTGTTTTTT. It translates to CASSYEGQGKKLFF.

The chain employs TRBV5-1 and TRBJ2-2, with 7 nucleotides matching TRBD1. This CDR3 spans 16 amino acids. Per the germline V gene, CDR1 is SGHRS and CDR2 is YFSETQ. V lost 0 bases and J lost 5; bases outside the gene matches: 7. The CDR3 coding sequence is TGCGCCAGCAGCTTGGCATACAGGGGTAAAACCGGGGAGCTGTTTTTT. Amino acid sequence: CASSLAYRGKTGELFF.

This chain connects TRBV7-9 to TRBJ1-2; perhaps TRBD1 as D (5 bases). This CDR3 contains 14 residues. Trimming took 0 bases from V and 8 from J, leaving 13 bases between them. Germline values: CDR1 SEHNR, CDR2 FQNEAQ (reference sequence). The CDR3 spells CASSLAAVGRGYTF. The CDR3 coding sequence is TGTGCCAGCAGCTTAGCGGCTGTGGGGCGAGGCTACACCTTC.

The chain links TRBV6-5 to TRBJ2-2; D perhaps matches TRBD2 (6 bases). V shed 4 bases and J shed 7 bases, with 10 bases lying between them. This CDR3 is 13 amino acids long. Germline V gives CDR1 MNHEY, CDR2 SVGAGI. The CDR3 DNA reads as TGTGCCAGCAGTTTTGGGGGGAACGGGGAGCTGTTTTTT. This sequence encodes CASSFGGNGELFF.